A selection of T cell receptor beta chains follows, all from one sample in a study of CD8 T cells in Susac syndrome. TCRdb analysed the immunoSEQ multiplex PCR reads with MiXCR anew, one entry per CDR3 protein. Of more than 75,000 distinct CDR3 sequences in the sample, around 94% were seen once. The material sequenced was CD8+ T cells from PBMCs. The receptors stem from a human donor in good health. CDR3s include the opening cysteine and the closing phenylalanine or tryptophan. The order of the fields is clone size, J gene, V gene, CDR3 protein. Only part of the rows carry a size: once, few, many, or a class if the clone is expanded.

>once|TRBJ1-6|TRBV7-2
CASSKGQYNSPLHF
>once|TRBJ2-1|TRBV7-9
CASSSVAGSSYNEQFF
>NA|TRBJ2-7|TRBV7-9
CASSSTTVGFYEQYF
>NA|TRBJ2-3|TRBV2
CASSETVASTDTQYF
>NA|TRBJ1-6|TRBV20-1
CSARDLSGGESPLHF
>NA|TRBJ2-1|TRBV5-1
CASTFGNEQFF
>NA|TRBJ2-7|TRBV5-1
CASHLGTMDYEQYF
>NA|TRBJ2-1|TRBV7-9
CASSLVLRADNEQFF
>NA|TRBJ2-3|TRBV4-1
CASSSLPLDNLNTDTQYF
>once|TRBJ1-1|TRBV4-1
CASSQKAGANTEAFF
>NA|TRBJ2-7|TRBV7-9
CATRTGVSYEQYF
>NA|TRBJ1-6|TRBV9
CASSSGSGGSPLHF
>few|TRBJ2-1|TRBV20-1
CSARLEDLF
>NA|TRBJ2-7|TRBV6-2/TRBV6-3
CASPPQGSRVNRYF
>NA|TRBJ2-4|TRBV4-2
CASSQGQGGNIQYF
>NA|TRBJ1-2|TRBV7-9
CASSQPWDRENGYTF
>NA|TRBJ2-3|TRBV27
CASSSGLAVQYF
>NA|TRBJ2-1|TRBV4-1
CASRPRTSGYNEQFF